These 28 T cell receptor beta chains were sequenced from one sample in a study of chemoradiotherapy in HPV16-positive cancers. TCRdb's table, derived via immunoSEQ multiplex PCR, lists solely in-frame clones and lacks some. The data hold about 4,600 clones, with under 90% observed a single time. The sample was tumor tissue, taken from a patient who underwent chemoradiotherapy. These TCRs come from a human donor with HPV-associated anogenital cancer.

The genes are TRBV7-6 and TRBJ1-2, with D possibly TRBD1 on 5 matching bases. The germline V gene has CDR1 SGHVS and CDR2 FNYEAQ. Trimming removed 4 bases at V and 5 bases at J, with 11 bases between. The CDR3 has 13 amino acids. CDR3 bases: TGTGCCAGCAGCTCCGCCGAGGGGTATGGCTACACCTTC. Its protein is CASSSAEGYGYTF.

The V call is TRBV7-9, the J call TRBJ1-6, with D possibly TRBD1 on 6 matching bases. This CDR3 spans 15 amino acids. The V and J ends lost 5 bases and 8 bases respectively, with 16 bases between them. In germline, CDR1 is SEHNR, CDR2 FQNEAQ (reference sequence). In DNA, the CDR3 is TGTGCCAGCAGCCTATCGGACAGCGGGCATTCACCCCTCCACTTT. It specifies CASSLSDSGHSPLHF.

CDR3 protein: CASSPMAGDYGYTF. The CDR3 region has the DNA TGTGCCAGCAGCCCCATGGCGGGCGACTATGGCTACACCTTC. V usage is TRBV7-6 and J usage is TRBJ1-2; no clear D. The V end was cut by 5 bases, the J end by 3 bases, with 13 bases between. The CDR3 consists of 14 residues. The germline gives CDR1 SGHVS, CDR2 FNYEAQ.

This chain joins TRBV6-1 and TRBJ1-1; D remains ambiguous. Germline CDR1 and CDR2: MNHNS and SASEGT. CDR3 size: 15 residues. Trimming pared 2 bases from V and 1 base from J, leaving 11 bases between. The CDR3 DNA is TGTGCCAGCAGTGAAACGGGCAGGCGGAACACTGAAGCTTTCTTT. It encodes CASSETGRRNTEAFF.

V is TRBV12-5 and J is TRBJ1-2; TRBD1 might be the D (6 bases). V dropped 4 bases and J dropped 4 bases, with 10 bases sitting between them. CDR3 length: 13 residues. Germline V CDR1 and CDR2: LGHNT, FRNRAP. The CDR3 sequence: CASGSDSSYGYTF. The CDR3, as DNA: TGTGCTAGTGGTTCGGACAGTTCCTATGGCTACACCTTC.

The chain uses TRBV5-1 and TRBJ1-1; perhaps TRBD1 as D (5 bases). The CDR3 runs 13 residues. CDR1 and CDR2 (germline): SGHRS, YFSETQ. V lost 3 bases, J lost 1 base, and 7 bases lay in between. Here the CDR3 reads CASSSTANTEAFF. As DNA, the CDR3 is TGCGCCAGCAGCTCGACAGCGAACACTGAAGCTTTCTTT.

The CDR3 protein is CASSQLGLKREGPNTGELFF. The CDR3, as DNA: TGCGCCAGCAGCCAACTTGGGCTGAAGCGGGAGGGCCCGAACACCGGGGAGCTGTTTTTT. This sequence joins TRBV4-1 and TRBJ2-2, with 10 bases that match TRBD2. The germline CDR1 and CDR2 sequences are MGHRA and YSYEKL. The CDR3 has 20 residues. V dropped 2 bases and J dropped 0; count of bases not matched to a gene: 12.

The chain joins TRBV6-6 to TRBJ2-1; no definite D call. The CDR3 has 11 residues. V lost 0 bases and J 10 bases, leaving 4 bases between the germline ends. CDR1 is MNHNY, CDR2 SVGAGI, per germline (reference sequence). CDR3 nucleotide sequence: TGTGCCAGCAGTTACTCGACCGAGCAGTTCTTC. Protein sequence: CASSYSTEQFF.

This chain connects TRBV7-9 to TRBJ2-3, with a tentative D call TRBD2 (7 bases). CDR3 length: 16 residues. The V end was cut by 4 bases, the J end by 5 bases, with 19 bases between. The V gene's germline CDR1 is SEHNR and CDR2 FQNEAQ (reference sequence). CDR3 residues: CASSSLGRGGGDTQYF. Here the CDR3 DNA reads TGTGCCAGCAGCTCCCTCGGCAGGGGAGGGGGAGATACGCAGTATTTT. The whole variable domain, filled in from reference TRBV7-9 and TRBJ2-3, reads DTGVSQNPRHKITKRGQNVTFRCDPISEHNRLYWYRQTLGQGPEFLTYFQNEAQLEKSRLLSDRFSAERPKGSFSTLEIQRTEQGDSAMYLCASSSLGRGGGDTQYFGPGTRLTVL.

This sequence joins TRBV18 and TRBJ2-2; 9 bases align to TRBD2. Trimming removed 1 base from V and 4 bases from J; junction bases left unmatched: 13. This CDR3 comprises 19 residues. The germline V gene has CDR1 KGHSH and CDR2 LQKENI. CDR3 sequence (DNA): TGTGCCAGCTCACCACGCGCAGTAGCGGGGGTCTCGACCACCGGGGAGCTGTTTTTT. Protein sequence: CASSPRAVAGVSTTGELFF.

The chain links TRBV19 to TRBJ2-7; the match to TRBD1 covers 8 bases. Germline V gene sequence: CDR1 LNHDA, CDR2 SQIVND (reference sequence). Trimming removed 0 bases from V and 4 bases from J; junction bases left unmatched: 5. This CDR3 is 15 amino acids long. CDR3 sequence reads: CASSIEDQGAYEQYF. CDR3 nucleotide sequence: TGTGCCAGTAGTATAGAAGACCAGGGGGCTTACGAGCAGTACTTC.

V gene TRBV21-1 combines with J gene TRBJ1-2. TRBV21-1 is marked as a pseudogene. The CDR3 length is 14 residues. CDR3 nucleotide sequence: TGTGCCAGCAGCAAAGAGCACCCTAACTATGGCTACACCTTC. Encoded protein: CASSKEHPNYGYTF.

The chain couples TRBV6-1 to TRBJ1-1; D remains ambiguous. The CDR3 totals 14 residues. The germline V gene has CDR1 MNHNS and CDR2 SASEGT. The germline V and J ends were trimmed by 7 bases and 0 bases, with 12 bases remaining between them. The CDR3 DNA sequence: TGTGCCAGCACGCTGCTAAAGATGAACACTGAAGCTTTCTTT. This sequence encodes CASTLLKMNTEAFF.

V gene TRBV5-4 combines with J gene TRBJ2-2; 10 nucleotides align to TRBD1. This CDR3 has 15 residues. V trimming: 2 bases; J trimming: 5 bases; junction bases outside the gene matches: 3. The germline CDR1 and CDR2 sequences are SGHNT and YYREEE (reference sequence). CDR3 region: CASSLDRGRTGELFF. CDR3 DNA: TGTGCCAGCAGCTTAGACAGGGGGCGTACCGGGGAGCTGTTTTTT.

The chain is built from TRBV7-9 and TRBJ2-1; 10 bases map to TRBD1. V lost 2 bases to trimming and J lost 6 bases; unmatched junction nucleotides: 13. CDR3 length equals 18 residues. Germline-derived CDR1 and CDR2 are SEHNR and FQNEAQ (reference sequence). As DNA, the CDR3 is TGTGCCAGCAGCTTAAGGTCTCTGGGACAGGGGTTACGCAATGAGCAGTTCTTC. This sequence encodes CASSLRSLGQGLRNEQFF. The full variable domain, with the rest looked up from reference TRBV7-9 and TRBJ2-1, is DTGVSQNPRHKITKRGQNVTFRCDPISEHNRLYWYRQTLGQGPEFLTYFQNEAQLEKSRLLSDRFSAERPKGSFSTLEIQRTEQGDSAMYLCASSLRSLGQGLRNEQFFGPGTRLTVL.

The V gene is TRBV30, the J gene TRBJ1-5, with TRBD1 as a possible D gene (6 bases). Germline CDR1 is GTSNPN and CDR2 is SVGIG (reference sequence). V lost 1 base and J lost 3, with 16 bases in between. The CDR3 length is 16 residues. The CDR3 spells CAWSAPAGGHNQPQHF. CDR3 nucleotides: TGTGCCTGGAGTGCCCCCGCGGGGGGGCACAATCAGCCCCAGCATTTT.

This clone has only a few counts. The rearrangement joins TRBV10-3 to TRBJ1-6, with 9 bases matching TRBD1. Germline-derived CDR1 and CDR2 are ENHRY and SYGVKD. V lost 5 bases to trimming and J lost 7 bases; unmatched junction nucleotides: 3. The CDR3 is 14 residues long. This chain's CDR3 is CAISRDRVNSPLHF. CDR3 DNA: TGTGCCATCAGTCGGGACAGGGTAAATTCACCCCTCCACTTT.

The J gene is TRBJ1-6, the V gene TRBV6-1; 8 nucleotides match TRBD1. There are 14 residues in the CDR3. With V trimmed by 7 bases and J by 6 bases, 5 bases remained unmatched. Germline assignment: CDR1 MNHNS and CDR2 SASEGT. The DNA for the CDR3 is TGTGCCAGCACCGAAACAGGGGGTAATTCACCCCTCCACTTT. Its translation: CASTETGGNSPLHF.

The gene calls are TRBV7-9 and TRBJ1-3; TRBD1 might be the D (6 bases). The CDR3 contains 16 residues. Germline values: CDR1 SEHNR, CDR2 FQNEAQ (reference sequence). Trimming shortened V by 4 bases and J by 1 base, and 14 bases separated the two germline ends. In DNA, the CDR3 is TGTGCCAGCAGCTCGTCCCGGGACATATCTGGAAACACCATATATTTT. Its protein product is CASSSSRDISGNTIYF.

The gene calls are TRBV7-2 and TRBJ2-1; no definite D call. The CDR3 has 12 amino acids. V shed 3 bases and J shed 6 bases, with 6 bases lying between them. Germline lookup yields CDR1 SGHTA and CDR2 FQGNSA. CDR3 loop: CASSFQGNEQFF. Written as DNA, the CDR3 is TGTGCCAGCAGCTTTCAAGGCAATGAGCAGTTCTTC.

The chain is built from TRBV2 and TRBJ2-7, with D possibly called TRBD1 or TRBD2 (5 bases each). The CDR3 spans 12 residues. Germline CDR1 reads SNHLY; CDR2 reads FYNNEI. Trimming cost V 3 bases and J 8 bases, with 11 bases left between them. The DNA of the CDR3 is TGTGCCAGCAGTGAGAGGACGGGACAGCAGTACTTC. It translates to CASSERTGQQYF. The variable domain in full, completed from reference TRBV2 and TRBJ2-7, reads EPEVTQTPSHQVTQMGQEVILRCVPISNHLYFYWYRQILGQKVEFLVSFYNNEISEKSEIFDDQFSVERPDGSNFTLKIRSTKLEDSAMYFCASSERTGQQYFGPGTRLTVT.

Within the sample, this clone is large (0.1 to 1%). This chain connects TRBV14 to TRBJ2-7; D is unclear. Germline V lookup: CDR1 SGHDN, CDR2 FVKESK. V was trimmed by 0 bases and J by 9 bases, leaving 9 bases between them. The CDR3 spans 12 residues. The CDR3 DNA follows: TGTGCCAGCAGCCAAGATAGAAGGAGGCAGTACGTC. Residues: CASSQDRRRQYV.

This clone was seen once. This rearrangement joins TRBV6-5 to TRBJ2-3; D tentatively reads TRBD1 or TRBD2 (5 bases each). This CDR3 comprises 15 residues. The germline V gene has CDR1 MNHEY and CDR2 SVGAGI. V gave up 5 bases and J gave up 2 bases, with 14 bases separating them. The CDR3 loop is CASSPGFGHTDTQYF. The CDR3, as DNA: TGTGCCAGCAGTCCGGGGTTTGGACACACAGATACGCAGTATTTT.

V gene TRBV5-4 combines with J gene TRBJ1-3, with D possibly matching TRBD1 (5 bases). CDR1 SGHNT and CDR2 YYREEE come from the germline V gene (reference sequence). The CDR3 contains 16 residues. The V end was cut by 2 bases, the J end by 4 bases, with 16 bases between. This CDR3 reads CASSLAGVDLGNTIYF. The CDR3 nucleotides are TGTGCCAGCAGCTTAGCGGGGGTAGACCTCGGAAACACCATATATTTT.

This rearrangement joins TRBV27 to TRBJ1-5; TRBD1 might be the D (6 bases). The CDR3 has 14 amino acids. Per the germline V gene, CDR1 is MNHEY and CDR2 is SMNVEV (reference sequence). V was trimmed by 7 bases and J by 4 bases, leaving 14 bases between them. CDR3 sequence reads: CASNLRQGNQPQHF. The CDR3 DNA is TGTGCCAGCAATTTGAGGCAGGGGAATCAGCCCCAGCATTTT.

The rearrangement uses TRBV27 and TRBJ1-4, with 10 bases lining up with TRBD1. The CDR3 sequence is 15 residues long. Trimming at V came to 3 bases and at J to 8 bases, leaving 6 bases not matched to a gene. Germline CDR1 reads MNHEY; CDR2 reads SMNVEV (reference sequence). The CDR3 DNA sequence: TGTGCCAGCAGTTTCTACGGGACAGGGGAAGAAAAACTGTTTTTT. It encodes CASSFYGTGEEKLFF.

This clone is a singleton in its sample. The V gene is TRBV5-1, the J gene TRBJ1-5, with D unclear. The CDR3 runs 15 residues. Between the trimmed V and J ends, which lost 9 bases and 3 bases, there was a span of 19 bases. Germline CDR1 is SGHRS and CDR2 is YFSETQ. For the CDR3, the DNA is TGCGCCACCCCGTCGGGGTCGGGCCCCAATCAGCCCCAGCATTTT. Translating gives CATPSGSGPNQPQHF.

The chain uses TRBV5-1 and TRBJ2-5, with D hard to call. V was cut by 0 bases and J by 2 bases, with 8 bases left in between. Germline values: CDR1 SGHRS, CDR2 YFSETQ. The CDR3 loop spans 14 amino acids. CDR3 in DNA: TGCGCCAGCAGCTTGGTGCCAGATCAAGAGACCCAGTACTTC. Its translation: CASSLVPDQETQYF.